This entry describes one T cell receptor (beta chain). These data originate in a study of Graves' ophthalmopathy and Graves' hyperthyroidism. Study details: No treatment had been given when peripheral blood was collected at initial diagnosis.

Disease in donors with ophthalmopathy had moderate-to-severe activity, CAS ≥3, NOSPECS ≥4 and under 3 months' duration. Researchers took RNA transcripts and amplified TCR beta CDR3 regions from them. HTBI primers were used in a first-round RT-PCR, which preceded a second-round multiplex PCR. One entry per CDR3 protein, called by TCRdb with MiXCR from the multiplex PCR reads. Of 150,000 to 200,000 distinct CDR3 sequences listed, around 39% were seen once; the top ten hold around 8.9%. Germline V CDR1 and CDR2: SNHLY, FYNNEI. V gave up 4 bases and J gave up 4 bases; unmatched junction bases: 4. There are 13 residues in the CDR3.

The specimen sequenced was peripheral blood. This TCR was sampled from a man under 40 with Graves' ophthalmopathy. V is TRBV2 and J is TRBJ2-7, with 7 bases that match TRBD1. CDR3: CASSVDRDYEQYF. CDR3 nucleotide sequence: TGTGCCAGCAGTGTAGACAGGGATTACGAGCAGTACTTC.